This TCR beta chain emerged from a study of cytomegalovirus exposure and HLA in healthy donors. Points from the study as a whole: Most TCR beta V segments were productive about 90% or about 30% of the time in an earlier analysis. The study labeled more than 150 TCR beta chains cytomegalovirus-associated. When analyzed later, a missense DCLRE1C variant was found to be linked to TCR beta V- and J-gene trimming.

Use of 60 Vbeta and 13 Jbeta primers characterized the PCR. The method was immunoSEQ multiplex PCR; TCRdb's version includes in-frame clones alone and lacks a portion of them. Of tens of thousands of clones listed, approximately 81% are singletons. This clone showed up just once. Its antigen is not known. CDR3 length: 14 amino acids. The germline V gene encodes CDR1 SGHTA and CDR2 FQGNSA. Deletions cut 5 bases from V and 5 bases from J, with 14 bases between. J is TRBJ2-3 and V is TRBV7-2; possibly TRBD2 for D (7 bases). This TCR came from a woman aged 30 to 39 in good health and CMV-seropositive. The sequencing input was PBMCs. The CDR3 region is CASSPGLQGDTQYF. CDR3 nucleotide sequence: TGTGCCAGCAGCCCGGGACTACAGGGAGATACGCAGTATTTT.